The present T cell receptor beta chain was sequenced within a study of cytomegalovirus exposure and HLA in healthy donors. Study-level background: An early data release held some 85 million unique TCRs from HLA-typed donors. Study conclusions and caveats: For TCR beta chains, V- and J-gene trimming was later linked to a missense DCLRE1C variant. The authors later found most CMV-associated TCR beta chains appeared HLA-restricted.

Vbeta (60) and Jbeta (13) primers were used in the PCR. Measured with immunoSEQ multiplex PCR; TCRdb has only the in-frame clones, and not every one. The table includes 150,000 to 200,000 clones, approximately 77% detected once. Remarks on this clone: The antigen is undetermined.

Germline CDR1 reads SGHNT; CDR2 reads YYREEE (reference sequence). There are 15 residues in the CDR3. V lost 2 bases, J lost 5 bases, and 6 bases stayed unmatched. The gene calls are TRBV5-4 and TRBJ2-1; 8 nucleotides line up with TRBD1. Specimen: PBMCs. The source of this sequence is a young man in good health and CMV-seropositive. The CDR3, as DNA: TGTGCCAGCAGCTTCTACCGGGACAGGCACAATGAGCAGTTCTTC. It codes for CASSFYRDRHNEQFF.